The T cell receptor beta chain under discussion was sequenced for a study of shared clonotypes between healthy human individuals. Naive CD8 populations comprised CD45RO-negative cells positively selected for CCR7, excluding terminally differentiated effector memory CD45RA+ cells. Using approximately 200 ng DNA, some 30,000 T cell genomes, the sorted-subset replicate PCRs were run. Repertoires were generated with immunoSEQ multiplex PCR, while TCRdb's copy carries only in-frame clones and drops some. The repertoire consists of hundreds of thousands of clones, with approximately 96% occurring once and the leading ten covering 0.11%. This clonotype was obtained from a woman in her 30s in good health. Source material: naive CD8+ T cells sorted from blood.

CDR3 sequence: CASSRPGRGETQYF. CDR3 nucleotides: TGTGCCAGCAGCCGTCCAGGGAGGGGAGAGACCCAGTACTTC. V is TRBV6-1 and J is TRBJ2-5, with TRBD2 matching over 7 bases. V was clipped by 6 bases and J by 4 bases; unmatched bases: 8. Germline CDR1 is MNHNS and CDR2 is SASEGT. This CDR3 contains 14 residues.